These 12 T cell receptor beta chains were sequenced from one sample in a study of response to subunit inactivated influenza vaccine. Each CDR3 protein is one row after TCRdb ran MiXCR on the RT-PCR reads. The table lists about 240,000 distinct CDR3 sequences, more than 10% of them singletons. Sequencing used non-naive T cells sorted from PBMCs, obtained 14 days before vaccination. These receptors all come from a man aged 50 to 59 who received an inactivated influenza vaccine.

This chain connects TRBV6-1 to TRBJ2-3; TRBD2 matches 12 bases. Germline lookup yields CDR1 MNHNS and CDR2 SASEGT. This CDR3 spans 16 amino acids. V shed 4 bases and J 4 bases; nucleotides not matched to a gene: 6. The CDR3 is CASSVHLAGGADTQYF. The CDR3 nucleotides are TGTGCCAGCAGTGTCCACCTAGCGGGGGGGGCAGATACGCAGTATTTT.

There are many counts of this clonotype. The chain links TRBV24-1 to TRBJ2-1; 9 bases are shared with TRBD2. CDR3 length: 15 amino acids. CDR1 is KGHDR and CDR2 is SFDVKD in the germline V gene. Unmatched junction bases numbered 3, after V lost 5 bases and J lost 2 bases. CDR3 region: CATSVAGDAYNEQFF. The CDR3 bases are TGTGCCACCAGTGTAGCGGGAGATGCCTACAATGAGCAGTTCTTC.

Written as DNA, the CDR3 is TGCGCCAGCAGCCAAGATCAGGCAGGGTGGAGCAATCAGCCCCAGCATTTT. Its protein product is CASSQDQAGWSNQPQHF. The V call is TRBV4-1, the J call TRBJ1-5, with TRBD1 as a possible D gene (5 bases). V lost 0 bases and J 1 base, leaving 13 bases between the germline ends. The CDR3 covers 17 residues. Germline V gene lookup returns CDR1 MGHRA and CDR2 YSYEKL.

The rearrangement links TRBV28 to TRBJ2-7; either TRBD1 or TRBD2 may fit D (6 bases each). Trimming removed 8 bases at V and 1 base at J, with 12 bases between. The CDR3 has 13 residues. From germline, CDR1 is MDHEN and CDR2 SYDVKM. The CDR3: CASHAGHSYEQYF. The CDR3 nucleotides read TGTGCCAGCCACGCGGGACATTCCTACGAGCAGTACTTC.

The chain joins TRBV7-9 to TRBJ1-3; TRBD1 is a possible D gene (5 bases). The CDR3 is 15 amino acids. The germline CDR1 and CDR2 sequences are SEHNR and FQNEAQ (reference sequence). Trimming shortened V by 2 bases and J by 0 bases, and 8 bases separated the two germline ends. CDR3 nucleotides: TGTGCCAGCAGCTTATTCGGACACTCTGGAAACACCATATATTTT. This translates into CASSLFGHSGNTIYF.

About this clonotype: A much larger clonotype is one base distant, so this may be a read error. This chain uses TRBV7-2 with TRBJ1-2, with 9 nucleotides matching TRBD1. CDR1 is SGHTA, CDR2 FQGNSA, per germline. CDR3 length: 15 amino acids. Written as DNA, the CDR3 is TGTGCCAGCAGCTTAGCCGGACAGGGGAGCTATGGCTACATCTTC. It translates to CASSLAGQGSYGYIF. The variable domain in full, completed from reference TRBV7-2 and TRBJ1-2, reads GAGVSQSPSNKVTEKGKDVELRCDPISGHTALYWYRQSLGQGLEFLIYFQGNSAPDKSGLPSDRFSAERTGGSVSTLTIQRTQQEDSAVYLCASSLAGQGSYGYIFGSGTRLTVV.

The chain has TRBV2 and TRBJ1-2; 11 nucleotides match TRBD1. J was trimmed by 7 bases and V by 7 bases; bases with no gene match: 5. The CDR3 sequence is 13 residues long. Germline CDR1 reads SNHLY; CDR2 reads FYNNEI. The CDR3 reads CASIPDRGRGYTF. Here the CDR3 DNA reads TGTGCCAGCATCCCGGACAGGGGGCGTGGCTACACCTTC.

The V gene is TRBV7-8, the J gene TRBJ1-1; no definite D call. CDR1 and CDR2 from the germline V gene are SGHVS and FQNEAQ. This CDR3 spans 15 amino acids. V was pared by 5 bases and J by 0 bases, with 13 bases between. The CDR3 sequence: CASSPLESMNTEAFF. CDR3 nucleotide sequence: TGTGCCAGCAGCCCACTCGAAAGCATGAACACTGAAGCTTTCTTT.

The CDR3 nucleotides are TGTGCCAGCAGTTTCGCGGGTCTTAACGACGAAAAACTGTTTTTT. Translated: CASSFAGLNDEKLFF. The rearrangement uses TRBV28 and TRBJ1-4, with unresolved D. Germline V gives CDR1 MDHEN, CDR2 SYDVKM. The CDR3 has 15 residues. V lost 3 bases to trimming and J lost 8 bases, with 16 bases between them.

The chain uses TRBV2 and TRBJ2-2; 7 bases align to TRBD1. J lost 6 bases, V lost 5 bases, and 9 bases had no gene match. There are 15 residues in the CDR3. CDR1 is SNHLY and CDR2 is FYNNEI in the germline V gene. In DNA, the CDR3 is TGTGCCAGCAGTAAAGACAGGGTATCGGCCGGGGAGCTGTTTTTT. It translates to CASSKDRVSAGELFF.

V gene TRBV5-5 combines with J gene TRBJ1-5; D gene uncertain. V lost 0 bases to trimming and J lost 2 bases, with 9 bases between them. This CDR3 has 15 residues. Per germline, CDR1 SGHKS and CDR2 YYEKEE (reference sequence). CDR3 DNA: TGTGCCAGCAGCTTGGAGGTTGGGCGCAATCAGCCCCAGCATTTT. The encoded protein is CASSLEVGRNQPQHF. Together with reference TRBV5-5 and TRBJ1-5, the CDR3 gives the full variable domain: DAGVTQSPTHLIKTRGQQVTLRCSPISGHKSVSWYQQVLGQGPQFIFQYYEKEERGRGNFPDRFSARQFPNYSSELNVNALLLGDSALYLCASSLEVGRNQPQHFGDGTRLSIL.

In this sample, this clonotype turned up a few times. The rearrangement links TRBV20-1 to TRBJ2-3, with a tentative D call TRBD1 (5 bases). The CDR3 length is 14 residues. Germline-derived CDR1 and CDR2 are DFQATT and SNEGSKA (reference sequence). With 6 bases removed from V and 0 bases from J, the gap between germline ends came to 13 bases. The CDR3, as DNA: TGCAGTGCCAGAACAGGAACTAGCACAGATACGCAGTATTTT. Residues: CSARTGTSTDTQYF.